This T cell receptor (beta chain) was retrieved from a study of T-cell reconstitution after alpha-beta-depleted transplantation in children. Study observations and caveats: Some patients' high day-60 TCRbeta diversity was attributed to recipient cells surviving conditioning. One year after transplant, T-cell counts and diversity came mostly from newly produced T cells. As was reported, about two months after transplant, alpha-beta T cells came from several hundred expanded graft clones.

Preparation of the TCRbeta library involved a method that used unique molecular identifiers. In TCRdb, the PCR reads were re-called with MiXCR into one record per CDR3 protein. This sample has fewer than 700,000 distinct CDR3 sequences, with under 15% found just once. This clonotype was detected a few times. Antigen specificity is unknown. Germline trimming cut 3 bases from V and 4 bases from J; bases unmatched to any gene: 9. The CDR3 spans 15 residues. CDR1 and CDR2 from the germline V gene are SGHRS and YFSETQ. V gene TRBV5-1 combines with J gene TRBJ1-2, with 7 bases matching TRBD1. This material consisted of PBMCs, mostly from graft donor cells, taken 360 days after TCRalphabeta/CD19-depleted stem cell transplant. This receptor was identified in a male patient under 18 who had a stem cell transplant for acute myeloid leukemia, so the T cells may come from the graft donor. CDR3 residues: CASSSSGGPSYGYTF. The CDR3 DNA reads as TGCGCCAGCAGCTCCTCAGGGGGACCCTCCTATGGCTACACCTTC.